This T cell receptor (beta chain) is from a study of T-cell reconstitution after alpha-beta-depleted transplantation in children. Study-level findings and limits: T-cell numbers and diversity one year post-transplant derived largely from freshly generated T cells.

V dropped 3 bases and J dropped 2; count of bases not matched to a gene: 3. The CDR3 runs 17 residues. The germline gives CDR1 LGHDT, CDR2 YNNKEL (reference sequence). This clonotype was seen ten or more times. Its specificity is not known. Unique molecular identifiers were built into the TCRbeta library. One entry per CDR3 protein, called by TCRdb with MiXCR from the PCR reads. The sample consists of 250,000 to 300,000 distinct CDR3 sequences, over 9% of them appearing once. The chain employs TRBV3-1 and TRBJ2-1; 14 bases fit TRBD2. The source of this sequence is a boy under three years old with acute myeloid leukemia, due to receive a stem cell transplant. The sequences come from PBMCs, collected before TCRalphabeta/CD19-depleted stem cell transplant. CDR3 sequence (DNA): TGTGCCAGCAGCCACGCGGGACTAGCGGGGGCCTACAATGAGCAGTTCTTC. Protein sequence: CASSHAGLAGAYNEQFF.